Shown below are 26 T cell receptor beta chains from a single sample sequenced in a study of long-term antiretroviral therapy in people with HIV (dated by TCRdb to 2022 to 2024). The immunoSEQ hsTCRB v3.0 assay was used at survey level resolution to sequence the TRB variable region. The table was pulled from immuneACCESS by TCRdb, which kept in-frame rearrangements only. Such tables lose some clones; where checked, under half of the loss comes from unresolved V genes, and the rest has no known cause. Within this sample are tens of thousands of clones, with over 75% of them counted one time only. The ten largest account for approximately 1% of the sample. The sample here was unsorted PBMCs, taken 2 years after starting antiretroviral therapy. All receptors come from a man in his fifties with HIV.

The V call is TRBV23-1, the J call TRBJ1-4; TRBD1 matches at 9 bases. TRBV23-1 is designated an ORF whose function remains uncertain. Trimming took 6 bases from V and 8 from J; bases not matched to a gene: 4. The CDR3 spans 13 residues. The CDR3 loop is CASRRDRDEKLFF. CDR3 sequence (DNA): TGCGCCAGCAGACGGGACAGGGACGAAAAACTGTTTTTT.

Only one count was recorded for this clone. The CDR3 nucleotides are TGTGCCAGCAAGGGGAGGGCAGCGAACACCGGGGAGCTGTTTTTT. It specifies CASKGRAANTGELFF. V is TRBV27 and J is TRBJ2-2; 7 positions match TRBD2. The CDR3 spans 15 residues. The ends lost 7 bases at V and 0 bases at J; junction bases unmatched: 5. Germline-derived CDR1 and CDR2 are MNHEY and SMNVEV (reference sequence).

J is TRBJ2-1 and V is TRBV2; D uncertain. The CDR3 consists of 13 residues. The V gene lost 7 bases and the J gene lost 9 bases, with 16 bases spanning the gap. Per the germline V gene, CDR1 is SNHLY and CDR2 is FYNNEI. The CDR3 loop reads CASMGVSPGEQFF. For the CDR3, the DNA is TGTGCCAGCATGGGTGTCTCACCGGGTGAGCAGTTCTTC.

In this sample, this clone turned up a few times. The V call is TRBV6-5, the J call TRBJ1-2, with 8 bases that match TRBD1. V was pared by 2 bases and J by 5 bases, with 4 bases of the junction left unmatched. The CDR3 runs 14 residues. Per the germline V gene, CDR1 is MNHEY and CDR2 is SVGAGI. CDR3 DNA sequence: TGTGCCAGCAGTTACGAAAGACAGGGGTATGGCTACACCTTC. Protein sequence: CASSYERQGYGYTF.

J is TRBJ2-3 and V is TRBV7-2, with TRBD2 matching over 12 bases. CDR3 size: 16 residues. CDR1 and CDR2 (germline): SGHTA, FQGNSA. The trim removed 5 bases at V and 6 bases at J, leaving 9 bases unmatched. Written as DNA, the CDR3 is TGTGCCAGCAGCAGTCCCGGCACTAGCGGGAGGGATACGCAGTATTTT. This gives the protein CASSSPGTSGRDTQYF.

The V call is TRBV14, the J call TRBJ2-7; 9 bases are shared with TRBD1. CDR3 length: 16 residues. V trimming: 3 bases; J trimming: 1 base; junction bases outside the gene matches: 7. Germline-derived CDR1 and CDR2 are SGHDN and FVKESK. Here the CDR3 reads CASSQTGGLRSYEQYF. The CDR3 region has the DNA TGTGCCAGCAGCCAGACAGGGGGTCTACGATCCTACGAGCAGTACTTC.

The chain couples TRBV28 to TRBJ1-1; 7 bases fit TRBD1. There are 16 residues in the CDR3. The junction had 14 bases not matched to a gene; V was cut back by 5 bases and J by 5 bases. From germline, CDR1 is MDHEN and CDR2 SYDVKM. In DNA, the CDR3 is TGTGCCAGCAGTATAGGAGGCGGCAGGGGGTTTACTGAAGCTTTCTTT. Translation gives CASSIGGGRGFTEAFF.

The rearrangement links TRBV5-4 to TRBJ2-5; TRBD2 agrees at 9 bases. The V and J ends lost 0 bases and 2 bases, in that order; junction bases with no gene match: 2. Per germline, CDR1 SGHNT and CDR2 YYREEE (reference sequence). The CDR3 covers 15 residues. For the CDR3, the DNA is TGTGCCAGCAGCTTGGGGCGGGGGGGGCAAGAGACCCAGTACTTC. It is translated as CASSLGRGGQETQYF.

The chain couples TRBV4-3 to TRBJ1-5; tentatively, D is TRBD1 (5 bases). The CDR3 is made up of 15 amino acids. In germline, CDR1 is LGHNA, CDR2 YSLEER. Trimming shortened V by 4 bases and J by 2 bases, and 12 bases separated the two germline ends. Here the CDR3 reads CASSPGTVGNQPQHF. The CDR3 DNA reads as TGCGCCAGCAGCCCCGGGACCGTGGGCAATCAGCCCCAGCATTTT.

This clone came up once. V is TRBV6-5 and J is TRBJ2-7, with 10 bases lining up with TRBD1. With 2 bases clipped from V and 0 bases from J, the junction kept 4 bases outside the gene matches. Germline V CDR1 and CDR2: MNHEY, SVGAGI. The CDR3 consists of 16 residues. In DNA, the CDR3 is TGTGCCAGCAGTTACCCGGGACAGGGGCACTCCTACGAGCAGTACTTC. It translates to CASSYPGQGHSYEQYF.

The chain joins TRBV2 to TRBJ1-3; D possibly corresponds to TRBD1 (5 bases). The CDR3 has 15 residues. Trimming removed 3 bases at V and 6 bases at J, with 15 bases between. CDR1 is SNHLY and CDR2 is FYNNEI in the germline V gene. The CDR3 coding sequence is TGTGCCAGCAGTGATATCACCGGGGGAATAAACACCATATATTTT. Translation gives CASSDITGGINTIYF.

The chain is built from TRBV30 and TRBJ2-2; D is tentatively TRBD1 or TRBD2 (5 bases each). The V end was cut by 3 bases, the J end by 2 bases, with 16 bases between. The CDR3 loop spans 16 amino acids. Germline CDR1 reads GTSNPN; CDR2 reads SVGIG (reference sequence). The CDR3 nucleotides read TGTGCCTGGAGGAGGGGCCCCCAGACCAACACCGGGGAGCTGTTTTTT. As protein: CAWRRGPQTNTGELFF.

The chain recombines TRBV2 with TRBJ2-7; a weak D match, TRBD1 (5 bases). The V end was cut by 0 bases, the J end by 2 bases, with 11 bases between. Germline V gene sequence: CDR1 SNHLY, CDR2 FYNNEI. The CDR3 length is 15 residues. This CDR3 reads CASSEAGHTTYEQYF. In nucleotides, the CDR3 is TGTGCCAGCAGTGAAGCCGGACACACAACCTACGAGCAGTACTTC.

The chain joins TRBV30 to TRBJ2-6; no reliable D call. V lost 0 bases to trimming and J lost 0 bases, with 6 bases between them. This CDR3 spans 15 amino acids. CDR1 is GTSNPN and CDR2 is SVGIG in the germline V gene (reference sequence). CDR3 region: CAWSVRVSGANVLTF. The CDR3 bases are TGTGCCTGGAGTGTAAGAGTCTCTGGGGCCAACGTCCTGACTTTC.

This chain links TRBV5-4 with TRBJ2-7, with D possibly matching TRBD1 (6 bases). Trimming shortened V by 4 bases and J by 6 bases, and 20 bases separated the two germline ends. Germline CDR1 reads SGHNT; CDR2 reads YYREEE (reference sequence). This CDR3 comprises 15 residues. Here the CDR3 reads CASSIAPGQGTEQYF. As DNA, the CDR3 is TGTGCCAGCAGCATCGCACCGGGACAAGGGACCGAGCAGTACTTC.

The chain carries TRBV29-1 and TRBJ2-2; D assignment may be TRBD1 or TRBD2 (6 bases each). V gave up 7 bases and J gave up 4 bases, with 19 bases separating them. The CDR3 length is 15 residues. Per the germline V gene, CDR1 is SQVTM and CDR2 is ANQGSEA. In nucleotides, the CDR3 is TGCAGCGGGACTAAGGGGGGCCTCGGCACCGGGGAGCTGTTTTTT. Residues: CSGTKGGLGTGELFF.

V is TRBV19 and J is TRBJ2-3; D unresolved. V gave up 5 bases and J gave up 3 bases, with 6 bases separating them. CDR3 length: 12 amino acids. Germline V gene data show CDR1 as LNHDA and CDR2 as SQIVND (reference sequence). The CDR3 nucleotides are TGTGCCAGTAGTGTAGGAACAGATACGCAGTATTTT. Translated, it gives CASSVGTDTQYF. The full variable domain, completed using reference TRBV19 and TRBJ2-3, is DGGITQSPKYLFRKEGQNVTLSCEQNLNHDAMYWYRQDPGQGLRLIYYSQIVNDFQKGDIAEGYSVSREKKESFPLTVTSAQKNPTAFYLCASSVGTDTQYFGPGTRLTVL.

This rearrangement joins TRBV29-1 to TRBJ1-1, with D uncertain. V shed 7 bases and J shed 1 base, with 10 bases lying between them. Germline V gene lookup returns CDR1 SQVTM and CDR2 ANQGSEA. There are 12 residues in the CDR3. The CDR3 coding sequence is TGCAGCGCCGAGGACGGGAACACTGAAGCTTTCTTT. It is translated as CSAEDGNTEAFF.

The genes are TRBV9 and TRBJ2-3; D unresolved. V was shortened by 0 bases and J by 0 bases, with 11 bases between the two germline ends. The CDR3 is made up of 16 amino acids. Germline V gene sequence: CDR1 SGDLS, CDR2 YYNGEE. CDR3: CASSVGPKSSTDTQYF. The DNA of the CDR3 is TGTGCCAGCAGCGTAGGTCCAAAATCTAGCACAGATACGCAGTATTTT.

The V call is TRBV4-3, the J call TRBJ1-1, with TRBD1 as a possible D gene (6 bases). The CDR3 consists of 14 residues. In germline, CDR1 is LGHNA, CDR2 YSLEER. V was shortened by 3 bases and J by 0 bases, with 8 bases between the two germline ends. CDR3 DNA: TGCGCCAGCAGCCAGGACAGCATGAACACTGAAGCTTTCTTT. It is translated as CASSQDSMNTEAFF.

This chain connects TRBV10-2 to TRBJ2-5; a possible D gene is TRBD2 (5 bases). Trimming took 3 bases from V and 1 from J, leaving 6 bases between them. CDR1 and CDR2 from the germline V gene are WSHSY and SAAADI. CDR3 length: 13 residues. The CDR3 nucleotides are TGCGCCAGCAGTGACGGGGTCCAAGAGACCCAGTACTTC. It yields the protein CASSDGVQETQYF.

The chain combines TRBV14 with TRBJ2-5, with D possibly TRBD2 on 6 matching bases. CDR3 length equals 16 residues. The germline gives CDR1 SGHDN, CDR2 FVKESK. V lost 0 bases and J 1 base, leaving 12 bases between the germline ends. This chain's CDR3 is CASSQEGAGSQETQYF. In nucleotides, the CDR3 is TGTGCCAGCAGCCAAGAAGGGGCGGGGAGCCAAGAGACCCAGTACTTC.

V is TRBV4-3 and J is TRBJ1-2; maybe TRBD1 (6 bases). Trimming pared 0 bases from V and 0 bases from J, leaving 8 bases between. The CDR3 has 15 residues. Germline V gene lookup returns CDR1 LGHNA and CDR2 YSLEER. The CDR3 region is CASSQDWTANYGYTF. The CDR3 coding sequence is TGCGCCAGCAGCCAAGATTGGACAGCTAACTATGGCTACACCTTC.

CDR3 nucleotides: TGTGCTAGTGGTTTGGTACTTAGTCGGATGAACACTGAAGCTTTCTTT. This codes for CASGLVLSRMNTEAFF. The chain combines TRBV12-5 with TRBJ1-1; D not resolved. V gave up 0 bases and J gave up 0 bases, with 11 bases separating them. Germline V gene data show CDR1 as LGHNT and CDR2 as FRNRAP. The CDR3 length is 16 residues.

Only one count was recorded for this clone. In nucleotides, the CDR3 is TGCGCCAGCAGCTTGGTGGGGGGCGGAGGAAACACCATATATTTT. The encoded protein is CASSLVGGGGNTIYF. This sequence joins TRBV5-1 and TRBJ1-3; D may be TRBD1 (6 bases). Germline V gives CDR1 SGHRS, CDR2 YFSETQ. With 0 bases removed from V and 4 bases from J, the gap between germline ends came to 11 bases. The CDR3 is made up of 15 amino acids.

The CDR3 DNA follows: TGTGCCTGGAGTGTGGTCAGGGGCCGGGAGACCCAGTACTTC. Its translation is CAWSVVRGRETQYF. V usage is TRBV30 and J usage is TRBJ2-5, with a tentative D call TRBD1 (6 bases). Trimming took 0 bases from V and 5 from J, leaving 13 bases between them. Germline V CDR1 and CDR2: GTSNPN, SVGIG (reference sequence). This CDR3 contains 14 residues.